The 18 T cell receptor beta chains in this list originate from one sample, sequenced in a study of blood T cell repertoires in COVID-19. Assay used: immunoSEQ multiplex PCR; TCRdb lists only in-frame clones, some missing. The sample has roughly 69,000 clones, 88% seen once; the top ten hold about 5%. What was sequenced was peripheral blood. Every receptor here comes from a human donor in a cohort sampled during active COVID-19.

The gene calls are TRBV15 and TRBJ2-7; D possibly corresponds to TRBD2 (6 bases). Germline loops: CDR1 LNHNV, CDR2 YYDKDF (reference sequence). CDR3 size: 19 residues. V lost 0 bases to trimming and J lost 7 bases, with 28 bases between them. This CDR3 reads CATSRDIEEGLRGPLEQYF. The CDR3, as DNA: TGTGCCACCAGCAGAGATATAGAGGAGGGGTTACGGGGACCCCTGGAGCAGTACTTC. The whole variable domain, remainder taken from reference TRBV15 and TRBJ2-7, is DAMVIQNPRYQVTQFGKPVTLSCSQTLNHNVMYWYQQKSSQAPKLLFHYYDKDFNNEADTPDNFQSRRPNTSFCFLDIRSPGLGDTAMYLCATSRDIEEGLRGPLEQYFGPGTRLTVT.

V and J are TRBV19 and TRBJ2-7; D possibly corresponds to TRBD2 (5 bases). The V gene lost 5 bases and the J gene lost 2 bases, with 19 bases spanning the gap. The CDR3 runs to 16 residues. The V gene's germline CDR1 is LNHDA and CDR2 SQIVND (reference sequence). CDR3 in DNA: TGTGCCAGTAGTCTCCAGACGGGAACTGAGACCTACGAGCAGTACTTC. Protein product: CASSLQTGTETYEQYF.

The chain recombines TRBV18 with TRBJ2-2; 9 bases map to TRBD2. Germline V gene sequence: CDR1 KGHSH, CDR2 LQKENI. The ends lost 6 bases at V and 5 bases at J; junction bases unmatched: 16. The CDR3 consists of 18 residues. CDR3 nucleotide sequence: TGTGCCAGCTCCCCCCAGCCCGCGGGGGGGCCGGGTACCGGGGAGCTGTTTTTT. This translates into CASSPQPAGGPGTGELFF.

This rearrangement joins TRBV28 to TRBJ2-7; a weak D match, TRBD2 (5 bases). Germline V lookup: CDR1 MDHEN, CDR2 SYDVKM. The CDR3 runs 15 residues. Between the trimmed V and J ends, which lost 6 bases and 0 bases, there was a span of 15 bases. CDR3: CASRPGLESSYEQYF. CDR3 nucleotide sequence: TGTGCCAGCAGGCCCGGACTGGAGAGCTCCTACGAGCAGTACTTC. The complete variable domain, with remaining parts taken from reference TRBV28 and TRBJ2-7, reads DVKVTQSSRYLVKRTGEKVFLECVQDMDHENMFWYRQDPGLGLRLIYFSYDVKMKEKGDIPEGYSVSREKKERFSLILESASTNQTSMYLCASRPGLESSYEQYFGPGTRLTVT.

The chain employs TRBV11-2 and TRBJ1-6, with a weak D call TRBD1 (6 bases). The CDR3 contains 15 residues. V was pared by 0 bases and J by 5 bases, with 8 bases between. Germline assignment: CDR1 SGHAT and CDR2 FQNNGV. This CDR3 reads CASSLDRGHNSPLHF. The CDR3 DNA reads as TGTGCCAGCAGCTTAGACAGGGGCCATAATTCACCCCTCCACTTT.

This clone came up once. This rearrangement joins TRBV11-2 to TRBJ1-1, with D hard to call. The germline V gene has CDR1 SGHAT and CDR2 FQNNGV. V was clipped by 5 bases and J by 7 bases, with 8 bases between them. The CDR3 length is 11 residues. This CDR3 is CASSLQYEAFF. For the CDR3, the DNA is TGTGCCAGCAGCCTCCAGTATGAAGCTTTCTTT.

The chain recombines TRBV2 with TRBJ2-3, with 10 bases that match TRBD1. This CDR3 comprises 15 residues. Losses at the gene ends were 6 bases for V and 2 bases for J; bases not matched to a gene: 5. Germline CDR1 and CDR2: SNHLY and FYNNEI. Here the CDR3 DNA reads TGTGCCAGCAGCTATGGGACAGGGGCCACAGATACGCAGTATTTT. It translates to CASSYGTGATDTQYF.

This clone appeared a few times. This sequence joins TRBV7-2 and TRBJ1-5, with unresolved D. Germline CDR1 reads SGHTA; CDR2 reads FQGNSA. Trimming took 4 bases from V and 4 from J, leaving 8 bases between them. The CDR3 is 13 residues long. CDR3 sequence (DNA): TGTGCCAGCAGCTCACCCGGGAATCAGCCCCAGCATTTT. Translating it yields CASSSPGNQPQHF.

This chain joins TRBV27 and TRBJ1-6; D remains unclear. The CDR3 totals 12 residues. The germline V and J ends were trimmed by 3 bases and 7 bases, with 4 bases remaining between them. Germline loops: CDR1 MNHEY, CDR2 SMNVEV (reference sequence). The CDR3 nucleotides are TGTGCCAGCAGTTTGAGGAATTCACCCCTCCACTTT. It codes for CASSLRNSPLHF.

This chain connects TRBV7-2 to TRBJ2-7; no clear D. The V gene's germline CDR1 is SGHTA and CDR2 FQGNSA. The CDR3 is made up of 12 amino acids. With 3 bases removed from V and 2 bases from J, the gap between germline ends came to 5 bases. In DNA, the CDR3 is TGTGCCAGCAGCTTCCTTACCTACGAGCAGTACTTC. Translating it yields CASSFLTYEQYF.

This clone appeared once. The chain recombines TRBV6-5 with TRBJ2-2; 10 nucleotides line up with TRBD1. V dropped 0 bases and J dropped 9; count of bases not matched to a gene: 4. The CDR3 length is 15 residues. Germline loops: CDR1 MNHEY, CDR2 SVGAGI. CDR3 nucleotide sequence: TGTGCCAGCAGTTACTCGACAGGGGGCTTAAGGGAGCTGTTTTTT. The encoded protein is CASSYSTGGLRELFF.

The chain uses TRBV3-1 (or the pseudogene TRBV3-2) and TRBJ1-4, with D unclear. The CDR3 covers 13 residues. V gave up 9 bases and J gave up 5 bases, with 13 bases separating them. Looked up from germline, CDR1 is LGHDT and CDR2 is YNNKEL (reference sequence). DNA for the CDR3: TGTGCCAGTGGAGGGTGGGTAAATGAAAAACTGTTTTTT. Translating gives CASGGWVNEKLFF.

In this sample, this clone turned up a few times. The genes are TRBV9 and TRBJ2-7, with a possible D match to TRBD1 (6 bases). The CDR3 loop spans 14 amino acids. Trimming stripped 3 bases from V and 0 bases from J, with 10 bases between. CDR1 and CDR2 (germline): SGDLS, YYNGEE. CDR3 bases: TGTGCCAGCAGCGCCACAGGGAACTCCTACGAGCAGTACTTC. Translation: CASSATGNSYEQYF. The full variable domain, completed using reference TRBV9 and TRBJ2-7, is DSGVTQTPKHLITATGQRVTLRCSPRSGDLSVYWYQQSLDQGLQFLIQYYNGEERAKGNILERFSAQQFPDLHSELNLSSLELGDSALYFCASSATGNSYEQYFGPGTRLTVT.

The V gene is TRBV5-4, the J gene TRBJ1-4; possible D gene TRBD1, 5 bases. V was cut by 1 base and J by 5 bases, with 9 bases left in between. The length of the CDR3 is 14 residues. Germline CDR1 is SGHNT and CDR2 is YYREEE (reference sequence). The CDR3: CASSLSGRNEKLFF. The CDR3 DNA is TGTGCCAGCAGCTTGTCAGGGAGGAATGAAAAACTGTTTTTT.

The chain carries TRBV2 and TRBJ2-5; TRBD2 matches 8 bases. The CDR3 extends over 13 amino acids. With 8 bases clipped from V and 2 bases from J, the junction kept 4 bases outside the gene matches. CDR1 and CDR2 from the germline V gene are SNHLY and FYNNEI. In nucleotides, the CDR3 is TGTGCCAGCGAGGGGACTAGGCAAGAGACCCAGTACTTC. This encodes CASEGTRQETQYF.

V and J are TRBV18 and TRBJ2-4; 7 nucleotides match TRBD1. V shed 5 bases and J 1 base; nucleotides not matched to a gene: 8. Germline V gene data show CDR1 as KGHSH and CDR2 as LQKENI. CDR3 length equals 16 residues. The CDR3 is CASSADRWGAKNIQYF. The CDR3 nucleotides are TGTGCCAGCTCAGCGGACAGGTGGGGGGCCAAAAACATTCAGTACTTC. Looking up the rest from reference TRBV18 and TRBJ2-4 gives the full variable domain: NAGVMQNPRHLVRRRGQEARLRCSPMKGHSHVYWYRQLPEEGLKFMVYLQKENIIDESGMPKERFSAEFPKEGPSILRIQQVVRGDSAAYFCASSADRWGAKNIQYFGAGTRLSVL.

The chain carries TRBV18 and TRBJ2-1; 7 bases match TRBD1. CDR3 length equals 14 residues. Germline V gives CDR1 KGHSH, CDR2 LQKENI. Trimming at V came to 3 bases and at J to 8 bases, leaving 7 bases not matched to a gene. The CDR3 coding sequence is TGTGCCAGCTCACCTCGACAGGGCGTGGATGAGCAGTTCTTC. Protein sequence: CASSPRQGVDEQFF.

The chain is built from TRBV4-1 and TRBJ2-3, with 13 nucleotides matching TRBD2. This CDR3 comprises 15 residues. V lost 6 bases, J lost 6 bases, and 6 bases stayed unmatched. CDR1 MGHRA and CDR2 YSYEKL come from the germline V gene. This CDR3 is CASRRQGLAGDTQYF. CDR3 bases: TGCGCCAGCAGGAGACAGGGACTAGCGGGGGATACGCAGTATTTT.